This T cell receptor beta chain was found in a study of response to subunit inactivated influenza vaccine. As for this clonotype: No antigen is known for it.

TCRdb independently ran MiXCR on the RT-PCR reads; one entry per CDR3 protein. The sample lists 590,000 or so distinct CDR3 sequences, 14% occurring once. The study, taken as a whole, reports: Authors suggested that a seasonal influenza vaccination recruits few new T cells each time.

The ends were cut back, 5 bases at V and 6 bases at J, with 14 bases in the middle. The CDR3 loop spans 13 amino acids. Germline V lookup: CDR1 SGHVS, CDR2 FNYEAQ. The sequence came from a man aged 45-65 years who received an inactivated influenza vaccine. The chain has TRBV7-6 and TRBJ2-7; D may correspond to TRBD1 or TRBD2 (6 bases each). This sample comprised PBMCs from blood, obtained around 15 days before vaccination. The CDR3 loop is CASSLGGDFEQYF. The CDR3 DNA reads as TGTGCCAGCAGCCTGGGGGGCGATTTCGAGCAGTACTTC. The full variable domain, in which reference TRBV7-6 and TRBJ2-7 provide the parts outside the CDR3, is GAGVSQSPRYKVTKRGQDVALRCDPISGHVSLYWYRQALGQGPEFLTYFNYEAQQDKSGLPNDRFSAERPEGSISTLTIQRTEQRDSAMYRCASSLGGDFEQYFGPGTRLTVT.